This TCR beta chain derives from a study of control samples from healthy donors and cancer patients. Here immunoSEQ multiplex PCR was the method, and the copy in TCRdb shows in-frame clones only, minus some. The sample lists around 80,000 clones; 91% were seen once. The sample taken for sequencing was blood. The sequence was collected from a man aged 50-60 years in good health.

CDR3 sequence: CASQGGNRVSNEQYF. DNA of the CDR3: TGTGCCAGTCAGGGGGGGAATAGGGTAAGCAACGAGCAGTACTTC. The chain joins TRBV27 to TRBJ2-7, with D tentatively TRBD1 or TRBD2 (7 bases each). Between the trimmed V and J ends, which lost 9 bases and 5 bases, there was a span of 23 bases. Germline CDR1 is MNHEY and CDR2 is SMNVEV (reference sequence). The CDR3 has 15 amino acids.